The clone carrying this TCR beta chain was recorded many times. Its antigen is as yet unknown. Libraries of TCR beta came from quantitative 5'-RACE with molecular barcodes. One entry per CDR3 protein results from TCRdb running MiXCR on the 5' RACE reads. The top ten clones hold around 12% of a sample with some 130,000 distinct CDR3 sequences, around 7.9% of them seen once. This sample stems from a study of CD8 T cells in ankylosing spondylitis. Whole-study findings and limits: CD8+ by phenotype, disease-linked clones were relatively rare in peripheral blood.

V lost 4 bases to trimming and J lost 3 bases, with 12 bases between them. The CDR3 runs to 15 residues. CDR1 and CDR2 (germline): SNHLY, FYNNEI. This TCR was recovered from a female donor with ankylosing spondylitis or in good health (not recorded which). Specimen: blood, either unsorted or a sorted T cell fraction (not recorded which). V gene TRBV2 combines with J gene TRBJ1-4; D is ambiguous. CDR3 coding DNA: TGTGCCAGCAGTGCTCGACGGCAGTCTAATGAAAAACTGTTTTTT. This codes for CASSARRQSNEKLFF.